This entry lists 24 T cell receptor beta chains sequenced from one sample in a study of shared clonotypes between healthy human individuals. Produced via immunoSEQ multiplex PCR; TCRdb's table is partial and in-frame only. Of some 1,600,000 clones in the sample, approximately 98% are singletons; the top ten hold roughly 0.45%. The sequenced sample was naive CD4+ T cells sorted from blood. Subset reported: CD45RA+ positively selected. These receptors were collected from a man aged 30 to 39 in good health.

This clone was seen a single time. This sequence joins TRBV7-3 and TRBJ2-7; 10 bases are a match to TRBD2. The CDR3 contains 15 residues. Germline V gene lookup returns CDR1 SGHTA and CDR2 FQGTGA. J gave up 2 bases and V 5 bases, and 6 bases lay outside the gene matches. The CDR3 bases are TGTGCCAGCAGCCCACAGACTAGCGGGCCCTACGAGCAGTACTTC. Its protein is CASSPQTSGPYEQYF.

Regarding this clone: An end of the junction does not agree with germline; a read error may underlie this. The chain joins TRBV15 to TRBJ2-5, with TRBD1 matching over 9 bases. Germline V gene lookup returns CDR1 LNHNV and CDR2 YYDKDF (reference sequence). The CDR3 consists of 12 residues. This CDR3 reads CATSRGRDRGDF. The CDR3 DNA reads as TGTGCCACCAGCAGGGGCCGAGACAGGGGGGACTTC.

V and J are TRBV5-4 and TRBJ2-1, with TRBD2 identical over 7 bases. V lost 4 bases and J lost 7; bases outside the gene matches: 8. There are 14 residues in the CDR3. Germline values: CDR1 SGHNT, CDR2 YYREEE (reference sequence). CDR3 amino acids: CASSIERGRNEQFF. CDR3 in DNA: TGTGCCAGCAGCATCGAGCGGGGAAGGAATGAGCAGTTCTTC.

The chain has TRBV6-1 and TRBJ1-5; D is unclear. V lost 5 bases and J lost 7, with 12 bases in between. This CDR3 is 13 amino acids long. Germline V gene lookup returns CDR1 MNHNS and CDR2 SASEGT. In nucleotides, the CDR3 is TGTGCCAGCAGTACTTGGATTTCCCAGCCCCAGCATTTT. Encoded protein: CASSTWISQPQHF.

CDR3 residues: CASSRTYLYNEQFF. For the CDR3, the DNA is TGTGCCAGCAGTAGGACTTACTTATACAATGAGCAGTTCTTC. This chain links TRBV27 with TRBJ2-1, with a tentative D call TRBD2 (5 bases). CDR3 size: 14 residues. The ends were cut back, 5 bases at V and 4 bases at J, with 12 bases in the middle. Germline loops: CDR1 MNHEY, CDR2 SMNVEV (reference sequence).

The chain joins TRBV20-1 to TRBJ2-1, with a weak D call TRBD2 (5 bases). This CDR3 contains 11 residues. The V gene's germline CDR1 is DFQATT and CDR2 SNEGSKA (reference sequence). The germline V and J ends were trimmed by 7 bases and 4 bases, with 8 bases remaining between them. This CDR3 is CSVGNYNEQFF. DNA for the CDR3: TGCAGTGTCGGGAATTACAATGAGCAGTTCTTC.

The V gene is TRBV7-2, the J gene TRBJ2-1; D might be TRBD2 (6 bases). Germline assignment: CDR1 SGHTA and CDR2 FQGNSA. The CDR3 spans 16 residues. V was cut by 6 bases and J by 5 bases, with 20 bases left in between. Here the CDR3 DNA reads TGTGCCAGCAGTCCACCCGGAGGGCGTATCCACAATGAGCAGTTCTTC. Protein: CASSPPGGRIHNEQFF.

CDR3 amino acids: CASSSRTGSSYEQYF. The DNA of the CDR3 is TGTGCCAGTAGTTCACGGACAGGGAGCTCCTACGAGCAGTACTTC. This chain uses TRBV19 with TRBJ2-7; TRBD1 matches at 8 bases. Trimming removed 5 bases from V and 0 bases from J; junction bases left unmatched: 6. The CDR3 extends over 15 amino acids. Germline values: CDR1 LNHDA, CDR2 SQIVND (reference sequence).

This chain connects TRBV6-6 to TRBJ2-7; TRBD2 agrees at 8 bases. V shed 5 bases, J shed 1 base, and the junction held 7 bases outside the gene matches. In germline, CDR1 is MNHNY, CDR2 SVGAGI (reference sequence). The CDR3 has 15 amino acids. CDR3 loop: CASSTSGSGSYEQYF. DNA for the CDR3: TGTGCCAGCAGTACCAGCGGGAGCGGGTCCTACGAGCAGTACTTC.

This chain joins TRBV29-1 and TRBJ1-1; no clear D. This CDR3 spans 13 amino acids. Deletions cut 8 bases from V and 0 bases from J, with 13 bases between. From germline, CDR1 is SQVTM and CDR2 ANQGSEA. DNA for the CDR3: TGCAGCAGCTTACGGGATTTGAACACTGAAGCTTTCTTT. It specifies CSSLRDLNTEAFF.

This clone is a singleton in its sample. The V gene is TRBV15, the J gene TRBJ2-1; the match to TRBD2 covers 10 bases. Germline V gene sequence: CDR1 LNHNV, CDR2 YYDKDF (reference sequence). V lost 3 bases to trimming and J lost 8 bases; unmatched junction nucleotides: 10. This CDR3 has 16 residues. The DNA of the CDR3 is TGTGCCACCAGCAGCAACGGGCTAGCGGGAGTCTATGAGCAGTTCTTC. Protein: CATSSNGLAGVYEQFF.

The rearrangement uses TRBV14 and TRBJ2-7; D perhaps matches TRBD1 (6 bases). Germline V lookup: CDR1 SGHDN, CDR2 FVKESK. This CDR3 spans 14 amino acids. V was shortened by 1 base and J by 2 bases, with 9 bases between the two germline ends. The CDR3 coding sequence is TGTGCCAGCAGCCAAGTAGGGGGTACCTACGAGCAGTACTTC. Protein sequence: CASSQVGGTYEQYF.

As concerns this clone: Other DNA sequences in the sample encode the same CDR3. This rearrangement joins TRBV2 to TRBJ2-7, with 10 bases identical to TRBD2. V lost 7 bases to trimming and J lost 4 bases; unmatched junction nucleotides: 4. Germline V gene data show CDR1 as SNHLY and CDR2 as FYNNEI. The CDR3 has 13 amino acids. CDR3 in amino acids: CASKREGPYEQYF. Here the CDR3 DNA reads TGTGCCAGCAAGCGGGAGGGACCTTACGAGCAGTACTTC.

The gene calls are TRBV6-6 and TRBJ2-1, with D unclear. Germline CDR1 reads MNHNY; CDR2 reads SVGAGI (reference sequence). The V gene lost 2 bases and the J gene lost 5 bases, with 10 bases spanning the gap. CDR3 length equals 14 residues. In DNA, the CDR3 is TGTGCCAGCAGTTACGGGGTGCGAAACAATGAGCAGTTCTTC. This sequence encodes CASSYGVRNNEQFF.

The rearrangement uses TRBV5-5 and TRBJ1-1; no firm D call. The V gene's germline CDR1 is SGHKS and CDR2 YYEKEE (reference sequence). V shed 6 bases and J shed 0 bases, with 9 bases lying between them. The CDR3 has 13 amino acids. This CDR3 reads CASKGEMNTEAFF. The CDR3 nucleotides read TGTGCCAGCAAGGGAGAGATGAACACTGAAGCTTTCTTT. The full variable domain, with the rest looked up from reference TRBV5-5 and TRBJ1-1, is DAGVTQSPTHLIKTRGQQVTLRCSPISGHKSVSWYQQVLGQGPQFIFQYYEKEERGRGNFPDRFSARQFPNYSSELNVNALLLGDSALYLCASKGEMNTEAFFGQGTRLTVV.

This chain uses TRBV6-6 with TRBJ2-7; the D gene is possibly TRBD1 (5 bases). CDR3 size: 13 residues. V was cut by 4 bases and J by 4 bases, with 11 bases left in between. CDR1 and CDR2 from the germline V gene are MNHNY and SVGAGI (reference sequence). In nucleotides, the CDR3 is TGTGCCAGCAGTTCGGCAGGGCCTTACGAGCAGTACTTC. Translation: CASSSAGPYEQYF.

The chain couples TRBV18 to TRBJ1-1, with 7 bases that match TRBD1. The CDR3 is made up of 17 amino acids. CDR1 is KGHSH and CDR2 is LQKENI in the germline V gene. The V and J ends lost 5 bases and 5 bases, in that order; junction bases with no gene match: 17. The DNA of the CDR3 is TGTGCCAGCTCAAACCAGCCGACAGGGCTTATTGGGACTGAAGCTTTCTTT. It yields the protein CASSNQPTGLIGTEAFF.

The chain is built from TRBV9 and TRBJ2-1, with D unclear. With 3 bases removed from V and 10 bases from J, the gap between germline ends came to 14 bases. The germline V gene encodes CDR1 SGDLS and CDR2 YYNGEE. CDR3 length: 13 amino acids. The CDR3 DNA reads TGTGCCAGCAGCGAAGGTCCGGGTCGGGAGCAGTTCTTC. As protein: CASSEGPGREQFF.

The V and J genes are TRBV27 and TRBJ1-1, with D possibly TRBD1 on 6 matching bases. This CDR3 region has 17 residues. Trimming took off 5 bases at V and 4 bases at J, with 23 bases between the two ends. Germline CDR1 is MNHEY and CDR2 is SMNVEV (reference sequence). The CDR3 coding sequence is TGTGCCAGCAGTCCCTTGGGGGGGCGCCTGTTCGTCACTGAAGCTTTCTTT. It specifies CASSPLGGRLFVTEAFF.

CDR3: CASSSAQGSTEAFF. The DNA for the CDR3 is TGTGCCAGCAGCTCCGCACAGGGATCCACTGAAGCTTTCTTT. The chain links TRBV11-2 to TRBJ1-1, with D perhaps TRBD1 (6 bases). CDR3 length: 14 residues. Germline values: CDR1 SGHAT, CDR2 FQNNGV. The V end was cut by 4 bases, the J end by 4 bases, with 13 bases between. Filled out from reference TRBV11-2 and TRBJ1-1, the complete variable domain reads EAGVAQSPRYKIIEKRQSVAFWCNPISGHATLYWYQQILGQGPKLLIQFQNNGVVDDSQLPKDRFSAERLKGVDSTLKIQPAKLEDSAVYLCASSSAQGSTEAFFGQGTRLTVV.

The chain uses TRBV28 and TRBJ1-1; weak D call: TRBD1 (6 bases). The ends were cut back, 2 bases at V and 4 bases at J, with 26 bases in the middle. In germline, CDR1 is MDHEN, CDR2 SYDVKM. This CDR3 has 19 amino acids. In nucleotides, the CDR3 is TGTGCCAGCAGTTTAAAGTCCCCTCGCAAGAGGGGGGGAGGCACTGAAGCTTTCTTT. Translated, it gives CASSLKSPRKRGGGTEAFF.

CDR3 protein: CATSRERGRATGELFF. The DNA of the CDR3 is TGTGCCACCAGCAGAGAGAGGGGGCGGGCTACCGGGGAGCTGTTTTTT. The chain couples TRBV15 to TRBJ2-2; 7 bases map to TRBD1. Germline V lookup: CDR1 LNHNV, CDR2 YYDKDF (reference sequence). The CDR3 extends over 16 amino acids. J lost 5 bases, V lost 0 bases, and 6 bases had no gene match.

V and J are TRBV6-1 and TRBJ1-5; D call uncertain. Germline V gene lookup returns CDR1 MNHNS and CDR2 SASEGT. There are 12 residues in the CDR3. V gave up 1 base and J gave up 9 bases, with 7 bases separating them. This chain's CDR3 is CASSEDVPPQHF. The CDR3 DNA reads TGTGCCAGCAGTGAAGATGTCCCGCCCCAGCATTTT.

The chain uses TRBV7-3 and TRBJ1-1; no definite D call. V was clipped by 4 bases and J by 0 bases, with 6 bases between them. The CDR3 has 13 residues. Germline lookup yields CDR1 SGHTA and CDR2 FQGTGA. The CDR3 DNA sequence: TGTGCCAGCAGCTCTTACATGAACACTGAAGCTTTCTTT. Translating gives CASSSYMNTEAFF. The variable domain in full, completed from reference TRBV7-3 and TRBJ1-1, reads GAGVSQTPSNKVTEKGKYVELRCDPISGHTALYWYRQSLGQGPEFLIYFQGTGAADDSGLPNDRFFAVRPEGSVSTLKIQRTERGDSAVYLCASSSYMNTEAFFGQGTRLTVV.